Following are 12 T cell receptor beta chains from one sample sequenced in a study of identical twins. TCRdb re-derived calls from the 5' RACE reads in MiXCR, one entry per CDR3 protein. The sample has more than 400,000 distinct CDR3 sequences, about 16% seen once; the top ten hold more than 0.4%. The same sample was also studied in work on yellow fever vaccine responses in identical twins.

The sample taken for sequencing was CD4+ T cells sorted from blood. Receptors were obtained from a woman aged 18 to 35 in good health.

The V call is TRBV6-5, the J call TRBJ2-5, with 9 bases identical to TRBD2. CDR1 MNHEY and CDR2 SVGAGI come from the germline V gene. V shed 3 bases, J shed 1 base, and the junction held 3 bases outside the gene matches. The CDR3 has 15 amino acids. The CDR3 coding sequence is TGTGCCAGCAGTTATGGGCGGGGGGGCCAAGAGACCCAGTACTTC. As protein: CASSYGRGGQETQYF.

This chain links TRBV2 with TRBJ2-3, with a weak D call TRBD2 (6 bases). CDR1 is SNHLY, CDR2 FYNNEI, per germline. The V and J ends lost 6 bases and 0 bases respectively, with 10 bases between them. The CDR3 spans 14 residues. In nucleotides, the CDR3 is TGTGCCAGCAGGCGGAGCGGGAGCACAGATACGCAGTATTTT. Translation gives CASRRSGSTDTQYF.

This clonotype was recorded many times. V gene TRBV12-3 or TRBV12-4 combines with J gene TRBJ1-2; a weak D match, TRBD1 (5 bases). CDR3 length: 14 amino acids. V was pared by 6 bases and J by 5 bases, with 16 bases between. The DNA of the CDR3 is TGTGCCAGCAGGCCCGGGACGGAGGCATATGGCTACACCTTC. Protein product: CASRPGTEAYGYTF.

This clonotype was seen only a few times. The chain uses TRBV20-1 and TRBJ2-1, with 9 bases identical to TRBD1. CDR1 is DFQATT, CDR2 SNEGSKA, per germline (reference sequence). This CDR3 has 14 amino acids. The V and J ends lost 6 bases and 3 bases, in that order; junction bases with no gene match: 6. CDR3: CSAPWGQGYNEQFF. The CDR3 DNA sequence: TGCAGTGCCCCCTGGGGACAGGGCTACAATGAGCAGTTCTTC.

This clonotype was detected a few times. V gene TRBV2 combines with J gene TRBJ2-7; D call uncertain. CDR1 and CDR2 (germline): SNHLY, FYNNEI. The CDR3 length is 14 residues. The V end was cut by 5 bases, the J end by 2 bases, with 13 bases between. CDR3 sequence: CASSQVAQTYEQYV. The CDR3 DNA reads as TGTGCCAGCAGTCAAGTGGCCCAAACCTACGAGCAGTACGTC.

This clonotype was seen at least ten times. V is TRBV12-3 or TRBV12-4 and J is TRBJ2-3; 8 bases map to TRBD1. The J segment lost 3 bases and the V segment lost 6 bases, leaving 8 bases of the junction unmatched. The CDR3 covers 15 residues. The CDR3 region is CASSRDRGPTDTQYF. CDR3 nucleotides: TGTGCCAGCAGCAGAGACAGGGGCCCAACAGATACGCAGTATTTT.

The table lists this clonotype with a few counts. CDR3 loop: CASSIRRAGDTDTQYF. In DNA form, the CDR3 reads TGTGCCAGTAGTATTCGTCGAGCGGGGGACACAGATACGCAGTATTTT. V is TRBV19 and J is TRBJ2-3, with TRBD2 identical over 8 bases. Trimming took 3 bases from V and 2 from J; bases not matched to a gene: 7. The germline gives CDR1 LNHDA, CDR2 SQIVND (reference sequence). The CDR3 runs 16 residues.

This clonotype was detected many times. This chain uses TRBV12-3 or TRBV12-4 with TRBJ2-5, with D perhaps TRBD2 (5 bases). Trimming stripped 5 bases from V and 5 bases from J, with 12 bases between. CDR3 length: 13 amino acids. CDR3 protein: CASSLRGGETQYF. Here the CDR3 DNA reads TGTGCCAGCAGTCTCAGAGGCGGGGAGACCCAGTACTTC.

This clonotype was seen more than once but under ten times. The CDR3 nucleotides read TGTGCCAGCAGCAAAGGGGGGGGGTTCGACTACGAGCAGTACTTC. It is translated as CASSKGGGFDYEQYF. The gene calls are TRBV21-1 and TRBJ2-7; the table's D call, TRBD1, was not checked against the DNA. TRBV21-1 is labeled a pseudogene. CDR3 length: 15 amino acids.

This clonotype was found a few times. The CDR3 bases are TGTGCCAGCAGCTTAGTCGGGACAGTTACAGATACGCAGTATTTT. Protein: CASSLVGTVTDTQYF. V usage is TRBV7-9 and J usage is TRBJ2-3, with 7 nucleotides matching TRBD1. The CDR3 is 15 residues long. Germline CDR1 reads SEHNR; CDR2 reads FQNEAQ (reference sequence). Trimming took 1 base from V and 3 from J; bases not matched to a gene: 4.

This clonotype was observed a few times. The V and J genes are TRBV15 and TRBJ2-1, with D tentatively TRBD2 (5 bases). CDR1 is LNHNV and CDR2 is YYDKDF in the germline V gene (reference sequence). With 5 bases removed from V and 7 bases from J, the gap between germline ends came to 24 bases. This CDR3 has 17 amino acids. The DNA of the CDR3 is TGTGCCACCAGCCCCCATGGGGTCGGAGCGGAAAAAAATGAGCAGTTCTTC. Amino acids: CATSPHGVGAEKNEQFF. Drawing the rest from reference TRBV15 and TRBJ2-1, the complete variable domain is DAMVIQNPRYQVTQFGKPVTLSCSQTLNHNVMYWYQQKSSQAPKLLFHYYDKDFNNEADTPDNFQSRRPNTSFCFLDIRSPGLGDTAMYLCATSPHGVGAEKNEQFFGPGTRLTVL.

This clonotype was detected ten times or more. The rearrangement uses TRBV12-3 or TRBV12-4 and TRBJ2-6; no clear D gene. CDR3 length: 14 residues. Trimming removed 6 bases from V and 0 bases from J, with 6 bases in between. The CDR3 sequence is CASSQSSGANVLTF. DNA of the CDR3: TGTGCCAGCAGCCAGAGCTCTGGGGCCAACGTCCTGACTTTC.